One and the same sample provided the 17 T cell receptor beta chains below, sequenced in a study of response to subunit inactivated influenza vaccine. MiXCR, applied by TCRdb to the RT-PCR reads, yields one record per CDR3 protein. The repertoire holds about 480,000 distinct CDR3 sequences, approximately 11% seen once, with approximately 12% in the top ten. The sequencing used PBMCs from blood, collected roughly 47 days after vaccination. These receptors were taken from a man aged 50-59 years who received an inactivated influenza vaccine.

In its sample, this clonotype was seen many times. The chain employs TRBV3-1 and TRBJ2-2, with D possibly TRBD2 on 6 matching bases. The CDR3 totals 14 residues. CDR1 is LGHDT, CDR2 YNNKEL, per germline (reference sequence). V was pared by 4 bases and J by 6 bases, with 12 bases between. CDR3 region: CASSRGDESGELFF. The DNA for the CDR3 is TGTGCCAGCAGCCGGGGGGACGAGTCCGGGGAGCTGTTTTTT.

This clonotype turned up a few times. The chain is built from TRBV3-1 and TRBJ2-4, with 8 bases that match TRBD2. Germline-derived CDR1 and CDR2 are LGHDT and YNNKEL (reference sequence). The trim removed 8 bases at V and 1 base at J, leaving 4 bases unmatched. The CDR3 sequence is 14 residues long. The CDR3: CASQQRGAKNIQYF. DNA of the CDR3: TGTGCCAGCCAACAGCGGGGGGCCAAAAACATTCAGTACTTC.

This clonotype was picked up a small number of times. The chain couples TRBV15 to TRBJ1-2; no definite D call. The CDR3 runs to 15 residues. V was shortened by 0 bases and J by 4 bases, with 12 bases between the two germline ends. Germline CDR1 is LNHNV and CDR2 is YYDKDF (reference sequence). The CDR3 protein is CATSRDSTVSYGYTF. The DNA of the CDR3 is TGTGCCACCAGCAGAGATTCTACAGTGTCCTATGGCTACACCTTC.

This clonotype was seen only a few times. The chain is built from TRBV7-9 and TRBJ2-1; D may be TRBD2 (6 bases). Germline lookup yields CDR1 SEHNR and CDR2 FQNEAQ (reference sequence). V gave up 7 bases and J gave up 4 bases, with 14 bases separating them. The CDR3 loop spans 14 amino acids. The CDR3 DNA reads as TGTGCCAGCACCTTCACCGGGGGTTACAATGAGCAGTTCTTC. It encodes CASTFTGGYNEQFF.

This clonotype was counted between two and nine times. The gene calls are TRBV7-9 and TRBJ1-1; the match to TRBD1 covers 9 bases. The CDR3 contains 15 residues. The V gene's germline CDR1 is SEHNR and CDR2 FQNEAQ (reference sequence). V trimming: 3 bases; J trimming: 5 bases; junction bases outside the gene matches: 7. The CDR3 reads CASSLLTGGGTEAFF. DNA of the CDR3: TGTGCCAGCAGCTTGCTAACAGGGGGCGGAACTGAAGCTTTCTTT.

This clonotype was seen more than once but under ten times. CDR3 sequence reads: CASSAGSGGANEQFF. For the CDR3, the DNA is TGTGCCAGCAGCGCTGGTAGCGGGGGTGCCAATGAGCAGTTCTTC. The V call is TRBV7-9, the J call TRBJ2-1, with 9 bases identical to TRBD2. The CDR3 totals 15 residues. The germline V gene has CDR1 SEHNR and CDR2 FQNEAQ (reference sequence). V shed 5 bases and J 6 bases; nucleotides not matched to a gene: 8.

The V gene is TRBV20-1, the J gene TRBJ1-1, with a weak D call TRBD1 (6 bases). Germline V lookup: CDR1 DFQATT, CDR2 SNEGSKA (reference sequence). The CDR3 is made up of 14 amino acids. Trimming shortened V by 2 bases and J by 4 bases, and 14 bases separated the two germline ends. This CDR3 reads CSARRSGVGTEAFF. In DNA, the CDR3 is TGCAGTGCTAGAAGATCAGGGGTTGGCACTGAAGCTTTCTTT.

There are a few counts of this clonotype. The chain combines TRBV20-1 with TRBJ2-7; a weak D match, TRBD1 (5 bases). V was clipped by 3 bases and J by 6 bases, with 9 bases between them. This CDR3 is 11 amino acids long. CDR1 is DFQATT and CDR2 is SNEGSKA in the germline V gene (reference sequence). For the CDR3, the DNA is TGCAGTGCTAGGGCAGGGTCCGAGCAGTACTTC. As protein: CSARAGSEQYF.

This clonotype was seen many times. The chain couples TRBV7-9 to TRBJ2-7, with D tentatively TRBD1 (5 bases). Germline V gene data show CDR1 as SEHNR and CDR2 as FQNEAQ (reference sequence). Trimming removed 1 base at V and 0 bases at J, with 7 bases between. This CDR3 is 14 amino acids long. This CDR3 reads CASSLGGHSYEQYF. CDR3 DNA sequence: TGTGCCAGCAGCTTAGGTGGACACTCCTACGAGCAGTACTTC.

There are many counts of this clonotype. The chain is built from TRBV6-1 and TRBJ1-1; 8 nucleotides align to TRBD1. The CDR3 is 14 residues long. Germline CDR1 reads MNHNS; CDR2 reads SASEGT. The J segment lost 1 base and the V segment lost 6 bases, leaving 4 bases of the junction unmatched. The CDR3 coding sequence is TGTGCCAGCAGAACAGGGGGACAGAACACTGAAGCTTTCTTT. It encodes CASRTGGQNTEAFF.

V and J are TRBV2 and TRBJ2-1, with 8 bases lining up with TRBD2. CDR3 length equals 19 residues. With 8 bases clipped from V and 2 bases from J, the junction kept 20 bases outside the gene matches. From germline, CDR1 is SNHLY and CDR2 FYNNEI. CDR3 DNA: TGTGCCAGCTGTGTCGGGCCTTTCGGCGGGAGGATACCCTACAATGAGCAGTTCTTC. Protein: CASCVGPFGGRIPYNEQFF.

This clonotype was seen only a few times. The chain carries TRBV4-3 and TRBJ1-3, with TRBD1 as a possible D gene (6 bases). Trimming took off 4 bases at V and 0 bases at J, with 10 bases between the two ends. CDR1 and CDR2 from the germline V gene are LGHNA and YSLEER. There are 15 residues in the CDR3. The CDR3 is CASSPRQVSGNTIYF. The CDR3 DNA is TGCGCCAGCAGCCCCCGACAGGTCTCTGGAAACACCATATATTTT.

The gene calls are TRBV20-1 and TRBJ2-1; no firm D call. The CDR3 has 13 amino acids. V lost 5 bases and J lost 5, with 13 bases in between. Germline V gives CDR1 DFQATT, CDR2 SNEGSKA (reference sequence). The chain's CDR3 is CSAPSLAHNEQFF. For the CDR3, the DNA is TGCAGTGCTCCCTCACTGGCCCACAATGAGCAGTTCTTC.

The V call is TRBV20-1, the J call TRBJ2-1, with TRBD2 matching 8 bases. The CDR3 contains 15 residues. CDR1 is DFQATT, CDR2 SNEGSKA, per germline (reference sequence). The ends lost 0 bases at V and 2 bases at J; junction bases unmatched: 3. The CDR3 coding sequence is TGCAGTGCTAGAGATCTTAGCGGGGCCTACAATGAGCAGTTCTTC. Translated, it gives CSARDLSGAYNEQFF.

The chain has TRBV7-2 and TRBJ2-5, with D possibly matching TRBD1 (6 bases). Per germline, CDR1 SGHTA and CDR2 FQGNSA. Trimming shortened V by 5 bases and J by 4 bases, and 17 bases separated the two germline ends. The CDR3 covers 15 residues. The CDR3 reads CASSMGRGMTETQYF. CDR3 nucleotides: TGTGCCAGCAGCATGGGCAGGGGTATGACAGAGACCCAGTACTTC.

This clonotype was seen more than once but under ten times. The chain recombines TRBV11-2 with TRBJ2-5; 9 nucleotides align to TRBD1. Trimming cost V 1 base and J 5 bases; bases outside gene matches: 14. The CDR3 consists of 18 residues. Germline V gives CDR1 SGHAT, CDR2 FQNNGV. Here the CDR3 DNA reads TGTGCCAGCAGCTTAGGAATCGGGACAGGGCTTAGGGTGGAGACCCAGTACTTC. Its translation is CASSLGIGTGLRVETQYF.

This sequence joins TRBV27 and TRBJ2-6, with TRBD1 as a possible D gene (6 bases). V was trimmed by 6 bases and J by 2 bases, leaving 8 bases between them. The germline CDR1 and CDR2 sequences are MNHEY and SMNVEV (reference sequence). The CDR3 is made up of 14 amino acids. The CDR3: CASRRDTGANVLTF. For the CDR3, the DNA is TGTGCCAGCAGACGGGACACTGGGGCCAACGTCCTGACTTTC. The whole variable domain, remainder taken from reference TRBV27 and TRBJ2-6, is EAQVTQNPRYLITVTGKKLTVTCSQNMNHEYMSWYRQDPGLGLRQIYYSMNVEVTDKGDVPEGYKVSRKEKRNFPLILESPSPNQTSLYFCASRRDTGANVLTFGAGSRLTVL.